The 11 T cell receptor beta chains below come from one sample, sequenced in a study of blood T cells in healthy people across ages. Using a J-beta primer mix together with a sample-barcoded 5' primer, a second PCR was run for roughly 6 to 11 cycles. TCRdb redid the calling of the 5' RACE reads with MiXCR, one entry per CDR3 protein. The sample lists about 1.8 million distinct CDR3 sequences, just under 50% occurring once. The specimen sequenced was blood. The receptors come from a woman between 40 and 55 years old in good health.

This clonotype was seen a handful of times. This chain links TRBV5-1 with TRBJ2-6; 7 bases line up with TRBD1. The germline V gene has CDR1 SGHRS and CDR2 YFSETQ. Trimming removed 3 bases from V and 4 bases from J; junction bases left unmatched: 13. The CDR3 totals 18 residues. The CDR3 bases are TGCGCCAGCAGCTGGGTGGACAGGAGGACGTCAGGGGCCAACGTCCTGACTTTC. Translated, it gives CASSWVDRRTSGANVLTF.

The genes are TRBV28 and TRBJ2-1; TRBD2 agrees at 9 bases. This CDR3 has 14 residues. Trimming at V came to 3 bases and at J to 8 bases, leaving 5 bases not matched to a gene. The V gene's germline CDR1 is MDHEN and CDR2 SYDVKM. The CDR3 here is CASSFGGGADEQFF. CDR3 sequence (DNA): TGTGCCAGCAGTTTTGGCGGGGGGGCCGATGAGCAGTTCTTC.

The chain combines TRBV6-2 or TRBV6-3 with TRBJ1-2, with unresolved D. The V and J ends lost 2 bases and 4 bases respectively, with 11 bases between them. Germline V CDR1 and CDR2: MNHEY, SVGEGT. This CDR3 has 14 residues. The CDR3 DNA reads TGTGCCAGCAGTTACGCCCTTCGTGGCTATGGCTACACCTTC. Amino acids: CASSYALRGYGYTF.

In nucleotides, the CDR3 is TGCGCCAGCAGCCGAGATCCCTGGGACAATGAGCAGTTCTTC. Translation gives CASSRDPWDNEQFF. The rearrangement links TRBV4-3 to TRBJ2-1; D call uncertain. V gave up 4 bases and J gave up 5 bases, with 12 bases separating them. CDR3 length: 14 amino acids. Germline CDR1 is LGHNA and CDR2 is YSLEER.

The chain carries TRBV9 and TRBJ1-2, with D possibly TRBD1 on 6 matching bases. This CDR3 contains 15 residues. Germline-derived CDR1 and CDR2 are SGDLS and YYNGEE. V was cut by 0 bases and J by 4 bases, with 13 bases left in between. The DNA of the CDR3 is TGTGCCAGCAGCGTAGAAGGGGGGTTGGGCTATGGCTACACCTTC. Translation: CASSVEGGLGYGYTF.

The gene calls are TRBV7-9 and TRBJ2-7; tentatively, D is TRBD1 (5 bases). V was clipped by 4 bases and J by 5 bases, with 18 bases between them. The CDR3 is made up of 15 amino acids. The germline CDR1 and CDR2 sequences are SEHNR and FQNEAQ (reference sequence). The CDR3 DNA sequence: TGTGCCAGCAGCTCAAGGGCAGGGAAGAGTAACGAGCAGTACTTC. Protein product: CASSSRAGKSNEQYF. The variable domain in full, completed from reference TRBV7-9 and TRBJ2-7, reads DTGVSQNPRHKITKRGQNVTFRCDPISEHNRLYWYRQTLGQGPEFLTYFQNEAQLEKSRLLSDRFSAERPKGSFSTLEIQRTEQGDSAMYLCASSSRAGKSNEQYFGPGTRLTVT.

In this sample, this clonotype turned up a few times. The gene calls are TRBV9 and TRBJ2-1; a possible D gene is TRBD2 (5 bases). CDR3 length: 19 residues. Deletions cut 0 bases from V and 0 bases from J, with 19 bases between. Germline CDR1 SGDLS, CDR2 YYNGEE. The CDR3 here is CASSVDPVVLGSSYNEQFF. DNA for the CDR3: TGTGCCAGCAGCGTAGACCCCGTTGTTTTGGGGAGCTCCTACAATGAGCAGTTCTTC.

The chain couples TRBV9 to TRBJ2-7, with a weak D call TRBD1 (5 bases). The J call could be wrong; TRBJ2-5 is a better fit for the DNA end. The CDR3 spans 15 residues. The germline gives CDR1 SGDLS, CDR2 YYNGEE. CDR3 in DNA: TGTGCCAGCAGCGTAGCCCTGACAGACGAGGAGACCCAGTACTTC. Its protein product is CASSVALTDEETQYF.

The sample holds a few counts of this clonotype. This sequence joins TRBV9 and TRBJ2-1, with D tentatively TRBD1 (5 bases). Trimming removed 0 bases from V and 3 bases from J, with 13 bases in between. CDR1 SGDLS and CDR2 YYNGEE come from the germline V gene. There are 16 residues in the CDR3. CDR3 DNA sequence: TGTGCCAGCAGCGTAGTAAGCAGGGTCAACTACAATGAGCAGTTCTTC. It specifies CASSVVSRVNYNEQFF.

This clonotype was picked up a small number of times. The V gene is TRBV3-1, the J gene TRBJ1-6, with 11 bases matching TRBD1. This CDR3 contains 16 residues. V lost 4 bases, J lost 9 bases, and 8 bases stayed unmatched. CDR1 is LGHDT, CDR2 YNNKEL, per germline (reference sequence). The CDR3 loop reads CASSPGQGESISPLHF. CDR3 sequence (DNA): TGTGCCAGCAGCCCGGGACAGGGGGAGAGTATTTCACCCCTCCACTTT.

J is TRBJ2-1 and V is TRBV5-6; D is possibly TRBD1 (5 bases). The germline CDR1 and CDR2 sequences are SGHDT and YYEEEE. The V gene lost 2 bases and the J gene lost 2 bases, with 14 bases spanning the gap. The CDR3 is 16 residues long. The CDR3 nucleotides are TGTGCCAGCAGCTTTCTGTCAGGGCAAGCCTACAATGAGCAGTTCTTC. This codes for CASSFLSGQAYNEQFF.